This note documents a single T cell receptor beta chain sequence. Its antigen remains unidentified. This specimen comes from a study of cytomegalovirus exposure and HLA in healthy donors. Regarding the study as a whole: The study carried out a later analysis of TCR beta sequences. It associated some 17,000 of them with specific HLA alleles at a false discovery rate of 0.05. A later analysis linked a missense DCLRE1C variant to TCR beta V- and J-gene trimming. In a later analysis, the majority of CMV-associated beta chains seemingly showed HLA restriction.

This CDR3 spans 13 amino acids. V gave up 10 bases and J gave up 0 bases, with 12 bases separating them. The germline gives CDR1 MNHEY, CDR2 SVGAGI. The PCR contained 60 Vbeta and 13 Jbeta primers. The data were produced by immunoSEQ multiplex PCR, yet TCRdb's version contains in-frame clones alone and is incomplete. This table has more than 70,000 clones, 76% appearing once. Specimen: PBMCs. The V and J genes are TRBV6-5 and TRBJ1-1; the D is unclear. This receptor was taken from a man in his forties or fifties in good health and CMV-seronegative. The CDR3 is CATTEDLNTEAFF. The CDR3 DNA is TGTGCCACCACGGAGGACCTGAACACTGAAGCTTTCTTT.